This T cell receptor (beta chain) came from a study of shared clonotypes between healthy human individuals. Data came from immunoSEQ multiplex PCR; TCRdb stores just in-frame clones and leaves some out. The table lists roughly 590,000 clones, about 95% of them singletons, with 0.09% to 0.13% in the top ten. Positively selected for CCR7, the CD45RO-negative cells used as naive CD8 cells excluded terminally differentiated effector memory CD45RA+ cells. Germline loops: CDR1 MNHEY, CDR2 SMNVEV (reference sequence). V was pared by 0 bases and J by 2 bases, with 6 bases of the junction left unmatched. The CDR3 loop spans 17 amino acids.

Sequencing was carried out using naive CD8+ T cells sorted from blood. This clonotype originated in a woman in her 30s in good health. The V gene is TRBV27, the J gene TRBJ2-1, with 8 positions matching TRBD2. The CDR3 spells CASSLSIREGAYNEQFF. Written as DNA, the CDR3 is TGTGCCAGCAGTTTATCGATCCGGGAGGGGGCCTACAATGAGCAGTTCTTC.